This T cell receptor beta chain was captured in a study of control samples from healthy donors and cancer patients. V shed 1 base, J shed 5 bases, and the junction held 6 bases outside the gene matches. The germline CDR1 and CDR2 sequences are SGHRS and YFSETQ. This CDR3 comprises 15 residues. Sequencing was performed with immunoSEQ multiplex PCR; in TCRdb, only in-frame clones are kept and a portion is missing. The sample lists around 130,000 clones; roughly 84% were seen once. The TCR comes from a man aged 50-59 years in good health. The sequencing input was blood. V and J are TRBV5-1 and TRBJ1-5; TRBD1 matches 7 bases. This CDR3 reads CASSLTGDSHQPQHF. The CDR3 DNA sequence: TGCGCCAGCAGCTTGACGGGGGACAGTCATCAGCCCCAGCATTTT. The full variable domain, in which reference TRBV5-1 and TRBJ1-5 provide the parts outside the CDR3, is KAGVTQTPRYLIKTRGQQVTLSCSPISGHRSVSWYQQTPGQGLQFLFEYFSETQRNKGNFPGRFSGRQFSNSRSEMNVSTLELGDSALYLCASSLTGDSHQPQHFGDGTRLSIL.